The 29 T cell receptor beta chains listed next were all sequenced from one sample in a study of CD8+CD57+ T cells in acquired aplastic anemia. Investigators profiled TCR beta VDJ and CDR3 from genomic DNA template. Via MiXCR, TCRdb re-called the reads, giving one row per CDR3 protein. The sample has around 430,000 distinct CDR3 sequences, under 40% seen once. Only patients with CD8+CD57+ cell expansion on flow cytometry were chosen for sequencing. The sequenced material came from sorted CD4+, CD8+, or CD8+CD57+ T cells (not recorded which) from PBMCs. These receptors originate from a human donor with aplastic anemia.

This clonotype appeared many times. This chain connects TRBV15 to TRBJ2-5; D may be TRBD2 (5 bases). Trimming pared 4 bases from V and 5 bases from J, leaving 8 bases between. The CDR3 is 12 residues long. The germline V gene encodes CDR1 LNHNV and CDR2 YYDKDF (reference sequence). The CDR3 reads CATSIGGETQYF. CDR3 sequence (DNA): TGTGCCACCAGCATAGGCGGGGAGACCCAGTACTTC.

This chain's CDR3 is CASRMDRGYQETQYF. CDR3 sequence (DNA): TGTGCCAGCAGGATGGACAGGGGGTACCAAGAGACCCAGTACTTC. The V and J genes are TRBV25-1 and TRBJ2-5; the match to TRBD1 covers 10 bases. Germline trimming cut 6 bases from V and 0 bases from J; bases unmatched to any gene: 4. The CDR3 is made up of 15 amino acids. CDR1 is MGHDK, CDR2 SYGVNS, per germline. Based on the CDR3 plus reference TRBV25-1 and TRBJ2-5, the full variable domain is EADIYQTPRYLVIGTGKKITLECSQTMGHDKMYWYQQDPGMELHLIHYSYGVNSTEKGDLSSESTVSRIRTEHFPLTLESARPSHTSQYLCASRMDRGYQETQYFGPGTRLLVL.

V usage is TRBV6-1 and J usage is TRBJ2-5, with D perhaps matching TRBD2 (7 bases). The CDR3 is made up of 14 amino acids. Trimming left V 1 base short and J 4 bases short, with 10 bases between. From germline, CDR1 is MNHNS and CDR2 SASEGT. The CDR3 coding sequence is TGTGCCAGCAGTGAAGGGGGGGGGGCAGAGACCCAGTACTTC. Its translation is CASSEGGGAETQYF.

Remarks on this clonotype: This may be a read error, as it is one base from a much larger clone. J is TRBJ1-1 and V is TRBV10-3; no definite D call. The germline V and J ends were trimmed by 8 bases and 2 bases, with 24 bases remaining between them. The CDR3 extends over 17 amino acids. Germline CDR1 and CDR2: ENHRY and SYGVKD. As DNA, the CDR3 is TGTGCCATCCAGGAAGATAGATGGAGGACCATCAACACTGAAGCTTTCTTT. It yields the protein CAIQEDRWRTINTEAFF.

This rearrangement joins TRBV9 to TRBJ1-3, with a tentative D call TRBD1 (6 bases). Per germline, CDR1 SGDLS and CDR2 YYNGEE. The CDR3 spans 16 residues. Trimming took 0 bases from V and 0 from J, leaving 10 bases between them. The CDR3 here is CASSVDGTISGNTIYF. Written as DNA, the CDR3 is TGTGCCAGCAGCGTAGACGGGACAATCTCTGGAAACACCATATATTTT.

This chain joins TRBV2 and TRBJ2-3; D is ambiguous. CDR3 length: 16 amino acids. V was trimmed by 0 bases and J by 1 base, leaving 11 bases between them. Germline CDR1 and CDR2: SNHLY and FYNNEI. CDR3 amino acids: CASSEAAGRGTDTQYF. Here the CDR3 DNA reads TGTGCCAGCAGTGAAGCGGCAGGTAGGGGCACAGATACGCAGTATTTT.

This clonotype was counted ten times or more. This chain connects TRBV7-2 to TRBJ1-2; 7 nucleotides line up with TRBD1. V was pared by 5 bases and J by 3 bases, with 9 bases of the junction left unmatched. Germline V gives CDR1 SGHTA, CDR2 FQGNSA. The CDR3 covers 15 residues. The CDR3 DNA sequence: TGTGCCAGCAGCCCCTTACAGGGGAGTGACTATGGCTACACCTTC. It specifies CASSPLQGSDYGYTF. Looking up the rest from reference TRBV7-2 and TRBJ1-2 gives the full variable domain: GAGVSQSPSNKVTEKGKDVELRCDPISGHTALYWYRQSLGQGLEFLIYFQGNSAPDKSGLPSDRFSAERTGGSVSTLTIQRTQQEDSAVYLCASSPLQGSDYGYTFGSGTRLTVV.

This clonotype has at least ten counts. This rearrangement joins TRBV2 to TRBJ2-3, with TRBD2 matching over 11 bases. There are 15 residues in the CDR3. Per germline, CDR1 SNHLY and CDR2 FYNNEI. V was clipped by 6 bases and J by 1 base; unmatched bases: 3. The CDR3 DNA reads TGTGCCAGCAGGGATAGCGGGAGGGGCACAGATACGCAGTATTTT. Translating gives CASRDSGRGTDTQYF. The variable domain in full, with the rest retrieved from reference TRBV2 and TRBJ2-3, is EPEVTQTPSHQVTQMGQEVILRCVPISNHLYFYWYRQILGQKVEFLVSFYNNEISEKSEIFDDQFSVERPDGSNFTLKIRSTKLEDSAMYFCASRDSGRGTDTQYFGPGTRLTVL.

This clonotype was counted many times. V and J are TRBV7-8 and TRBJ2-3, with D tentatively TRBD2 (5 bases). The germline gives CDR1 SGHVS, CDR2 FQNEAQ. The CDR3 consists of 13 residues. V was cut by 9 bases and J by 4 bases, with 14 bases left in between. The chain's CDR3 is CASMAGQADTQYF. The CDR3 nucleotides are TGTGCCAGTATGGCGGGTCAAGCAGATACGCAGTATTTT.

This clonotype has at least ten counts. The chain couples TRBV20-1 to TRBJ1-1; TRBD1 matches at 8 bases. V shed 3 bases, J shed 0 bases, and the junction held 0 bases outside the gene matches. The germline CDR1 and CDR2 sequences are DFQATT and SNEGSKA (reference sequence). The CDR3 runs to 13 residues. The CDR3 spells CSARGQVNTEAFF. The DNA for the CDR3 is TGCAGTGCTAGGGGACAGGTGAACACTGAAGCTTTCTTT.

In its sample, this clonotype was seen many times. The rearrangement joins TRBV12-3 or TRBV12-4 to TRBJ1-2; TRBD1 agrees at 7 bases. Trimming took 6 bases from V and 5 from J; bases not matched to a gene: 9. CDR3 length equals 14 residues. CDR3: CASRRAGTDYGYTF. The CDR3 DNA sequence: TGTGCCAGCAGGAGGGCAGGGACAGATTATGGCTACACCTTC.

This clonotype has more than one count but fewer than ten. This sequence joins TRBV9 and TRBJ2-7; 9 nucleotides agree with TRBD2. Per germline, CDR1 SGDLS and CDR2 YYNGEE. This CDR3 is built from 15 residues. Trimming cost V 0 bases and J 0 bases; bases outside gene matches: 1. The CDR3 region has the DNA TGTGCCAGCAGCGTAGCTAGCGGGATCTCCTACGAGCAGTACTTC. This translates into CASSVASGISYEQYF. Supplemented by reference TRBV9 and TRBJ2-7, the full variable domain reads DSGVTQTPKHLITATGQRVTLRCSPRSGDLSVYWYQQSLDQGLQFLIQYYNGEERAKGNILERFSAQQFPDLHSELNLSSLELGDSALYFCASSVASGISYEQYFGPGTRLTVT.

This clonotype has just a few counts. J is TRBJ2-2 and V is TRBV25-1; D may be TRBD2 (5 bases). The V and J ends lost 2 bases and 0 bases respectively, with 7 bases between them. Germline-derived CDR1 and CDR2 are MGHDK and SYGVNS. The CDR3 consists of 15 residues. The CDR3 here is CASSETRANTGELFF. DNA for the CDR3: TGTGCCAGCAGTGAAACTAGAGCGAACACCGGGGAGCTGTTTTTT. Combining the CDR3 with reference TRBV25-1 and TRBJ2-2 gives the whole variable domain EADIYQTPRYLVIGTGKKITLECSQTMGHDKMYWYQQDPGMELHLIHYSYGVNSTEKGDLSSESTVSRIRTEHFPLTLESARPSHTSQYLCASSETRANTGELFFGEGSRLTVL.

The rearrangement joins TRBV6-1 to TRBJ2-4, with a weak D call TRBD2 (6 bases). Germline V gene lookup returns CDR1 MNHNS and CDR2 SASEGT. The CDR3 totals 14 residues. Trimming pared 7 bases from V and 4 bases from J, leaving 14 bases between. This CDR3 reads CASIGAGDKNIQYF. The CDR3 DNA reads TGTGCCAGCATCGGAGCGGGTGATAAAAACATTCAGTACTTC.

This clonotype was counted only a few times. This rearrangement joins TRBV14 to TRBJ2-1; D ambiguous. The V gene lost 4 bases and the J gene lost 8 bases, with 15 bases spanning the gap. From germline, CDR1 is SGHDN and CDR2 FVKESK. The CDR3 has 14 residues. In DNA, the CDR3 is TGTGCCAGCAGCCCAGCTGGTCTGGTCTATGAGCAGTTCTTC. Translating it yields CASSPAGLVYEQFF.

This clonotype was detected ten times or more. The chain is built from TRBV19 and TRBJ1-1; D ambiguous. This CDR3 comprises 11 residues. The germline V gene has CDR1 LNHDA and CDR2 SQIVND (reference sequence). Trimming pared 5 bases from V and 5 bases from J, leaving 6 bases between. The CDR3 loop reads CASSVATEAFF. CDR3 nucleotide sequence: TGTGCCAGTAGTGTGGCTACTGAAGCTTTCTTT.

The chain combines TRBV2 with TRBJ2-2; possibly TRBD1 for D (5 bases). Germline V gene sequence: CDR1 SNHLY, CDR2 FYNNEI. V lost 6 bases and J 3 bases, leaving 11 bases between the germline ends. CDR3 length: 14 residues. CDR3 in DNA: TGTGCCAGCAGGATCGACAGCTACACCGGGGAGCTGTTTTTT. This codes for CASRIDSYTGELFF.

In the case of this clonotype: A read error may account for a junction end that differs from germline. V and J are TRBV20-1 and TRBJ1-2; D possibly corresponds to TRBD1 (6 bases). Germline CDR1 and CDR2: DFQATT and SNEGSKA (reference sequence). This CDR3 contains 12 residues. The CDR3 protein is CSARDRNYDYTF. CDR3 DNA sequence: TGCAGTGCTAGGGACAGAAACTATGACTACACCTTC.

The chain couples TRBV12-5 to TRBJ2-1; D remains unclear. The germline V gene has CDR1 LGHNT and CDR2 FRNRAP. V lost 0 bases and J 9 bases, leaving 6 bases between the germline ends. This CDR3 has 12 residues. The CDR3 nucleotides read TGTGCTAGTGGTTTGGTACGAGGTGAGCAGTTCTTC. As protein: CASGLVRGEQFF.

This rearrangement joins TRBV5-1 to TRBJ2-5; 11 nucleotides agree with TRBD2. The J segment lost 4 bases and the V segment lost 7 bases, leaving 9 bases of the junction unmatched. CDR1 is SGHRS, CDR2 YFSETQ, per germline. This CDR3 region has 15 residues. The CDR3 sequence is CASSPSGTSGETQYF. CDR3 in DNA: TGCGCCAGCTCCCCGAGCGGGACTAGCGGAGAGACCCAGTACTTC.

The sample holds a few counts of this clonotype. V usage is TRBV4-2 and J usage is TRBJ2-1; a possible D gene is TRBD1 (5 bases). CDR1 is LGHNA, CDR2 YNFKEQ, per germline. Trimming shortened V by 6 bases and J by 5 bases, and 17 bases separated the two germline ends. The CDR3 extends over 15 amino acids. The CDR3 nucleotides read TGTGCCAGCAGTCAACCAAAAGGGGTTAACAATGAGCAGTTCTTC. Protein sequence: CASSQPKGVNNEQFF.

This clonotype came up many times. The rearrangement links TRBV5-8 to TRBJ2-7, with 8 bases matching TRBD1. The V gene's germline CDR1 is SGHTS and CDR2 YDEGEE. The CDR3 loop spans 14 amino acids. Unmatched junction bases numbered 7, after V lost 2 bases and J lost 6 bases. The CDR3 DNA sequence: TGTGCCAGCAGCTTAAGGACAGGGATGGGCGAGCAGTACTTC. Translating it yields CASSLRTGMGEQYF.

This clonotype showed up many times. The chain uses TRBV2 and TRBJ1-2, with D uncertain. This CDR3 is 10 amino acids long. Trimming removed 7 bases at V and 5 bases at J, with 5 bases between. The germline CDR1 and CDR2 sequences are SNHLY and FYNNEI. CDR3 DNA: TGTGCCAGCACAGAGTATGGCTACACCTTC. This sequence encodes CASTEYGYTF.

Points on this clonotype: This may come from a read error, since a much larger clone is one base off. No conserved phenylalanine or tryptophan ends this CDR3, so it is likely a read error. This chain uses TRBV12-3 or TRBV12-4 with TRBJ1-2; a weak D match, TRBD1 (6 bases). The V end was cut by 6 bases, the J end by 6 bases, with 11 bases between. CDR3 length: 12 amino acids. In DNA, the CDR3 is TGTGCCAGCAGCCTACAGGGCCATGGCTACACCTCC. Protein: CASSLQGHGYTS.

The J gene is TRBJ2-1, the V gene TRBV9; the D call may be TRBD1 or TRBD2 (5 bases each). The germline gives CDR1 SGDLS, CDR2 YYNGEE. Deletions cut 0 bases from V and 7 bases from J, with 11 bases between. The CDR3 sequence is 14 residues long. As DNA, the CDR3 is TGTGCCAGCAGCGTAGTTGGGTGGGGGAATGAGCAGTTCTTC. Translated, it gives CASSVVGWGNEQFF.

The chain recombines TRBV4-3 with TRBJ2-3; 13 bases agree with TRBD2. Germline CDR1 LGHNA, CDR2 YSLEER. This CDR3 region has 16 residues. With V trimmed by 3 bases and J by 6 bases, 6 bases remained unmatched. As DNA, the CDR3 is TGCGCCAGCAGCCAGCAACTAGCGGGGGGGCGGGATACGCAGTATTTT. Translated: CASSQQLAGGRDTQYF.

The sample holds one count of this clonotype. In DNA, the CDR3 is TGTGCCAGCAGTGAAATAGCGGGGGGGAACACCATATATTTT. Translating gives CASSEIAGGNTIYF. The chain is built from TRBV2 and TRBJ1-3; D might be TRBD1 (5 bases). The germline V gene encodes CDR1 SNHLY and CDR2 FYNNEI. The V and J ends lost 2 bases and 7 bases respectively, with 12 bases between them. The CDR3 covers 14 residues. Based on the CDR3 plus reference TRBV2 and TRBJ1-3, the full variable domain is EPEVTQTPSHQVTQMGQEVILRCVPISNHLYFYWYRQILGQKVEFLVSFYNNEISEKSEIFDDQFSVERPDGSNFTLKIRSTKLEDSAMYFCASSEIAGGNTIYFGEGSWLTVV.

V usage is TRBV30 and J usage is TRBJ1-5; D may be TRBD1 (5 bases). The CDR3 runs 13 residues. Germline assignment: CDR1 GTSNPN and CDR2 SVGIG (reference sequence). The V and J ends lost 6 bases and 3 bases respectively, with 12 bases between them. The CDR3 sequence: CACKDSSNQPQHF. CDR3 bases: TGTGCCTGTAAAGACAGTTCCAATCAGCCCCAGCATTTT.

The CDR3 DNA follows: TGTGCCAGCAGTGAAAGGGGGCGCTCGGACTATGGCTACACCTTC. Protein sequence: CASSERGRSDYGYTF. The chain employs TRBV2 and TRBJ1-2; TRBD1 agrees at 7 bases. The length of the CDR3 is 15 residues. The germline gives CDR1 SNHLY, CDR2 FYNNEI. V trimming: 2 bases; J trimming: 3 bases; junction bases outside the gene matches: 6.